These 17 T cell receptor beta chains originate from one sample sequenced in a study of immune evolution from preneoplasia to lung adenocarcinoma. Method: immunoSEQ multiplex PCR; TCRdb's copy keeps in-frame clones and lacks some. This sample yields roughly 3,900 clones, of which under 80% are seen a single time; 11% to 15% belongs to the top ten. Material for sequencing was FFPE invasive lung adenocarcinoma tissue. Receptors were obtained from a person aged 70 to 85 with invasive lung adenocarcinoma. Some clones in this sample may be carry-over from other donors' samples.

J is TRBJ1-5 and V is TRBV30; TRBD1 might be the D (6 bases). The CDR3 is 13 amino acids. Per germline, CDR1 GTSNPN and CDR2 SVGIG (reference sequence). The germline V and J ends were trimmed by 3 bases and 6 bases, with 12 bases remaining between them. As DNA, the CDR3 is TGTGCCTGGAGACAAGGGGGGACTCAGCCCCAGCATTTT. This translates into CAWRQGGTQPQHF.

This chain links TRBV2 with TRBJ2-1; no clear D gene. V was pared by 4 bases and J by 0 bases, with 1 base between. CDR3 length: 12 residues. CDR1 and CDR2 from the germline V gene are SNHLY and FYNNEI. Written as DNA, the CDR3 is TGTGCCAGCAGTGCCTCCTACAATGAGCAGTTCTTC. This codes for CASSASYNEQFF.

This sequence joins TRBV25-1 and TRBJ2-7, with 7 bases matching TRBD1. Trimming removed 6 bases from V and 0 bases from J; junction bases left unmatched: 8. Looked up from germline, CDR1 is MGHDK and CDR2 is SYGVNS. The CDR3 contains 15 residues. The CDR3 sequence is CASSYYGTVSYEQYF. CDR3 in DNA: TGTGCCAGCAGCTACTACGGGACAGTCTCCTACGAGCAGTACTTC.

The CDR3 region is CSVDRATPSTEAFF. The DNA of the CDR3 is TGCAGCGTGGACAGGGCTACCCCCTCCACTGAAGCTTTCTTT. This chain connects TRBV29-1 to TRBJ1-1; 8 bases are shared with TRBD1. Germline trimming cut 6 bases from V and 4 bases from J; bases unmatched to any gene: 10. Germline CDR1 is SQVTM and CDR2 is ANQGSEA. There are 14 residues in the CDR3.

The chain has TRBV5-5 and TRBJ2-6; 7 bases line up with TRBD2. CDR3 size: 18 residues. Germline V gene sequence: CDR1 SGHKS, CDR2 YYEKEE (reference sequence). The junction had 7 bases not matched to a gene; V was cut back by 0 bases and J by 1 base. The CDR3 is CASSLVGGSASGANVLTF. CDR3 bases: TGTGCCAGCAGCTTGGTCGGGGGGTCAGCGTCTGGGGCCAACGTCCTGACTTTC.

The V call is TRBV6-1, the J call TRBJ2-3; D is unresolved. The V gene lost 8 bases and the J gene lost 5 bases, with 8 bases spanning the gap. The CDR3 sequence is 11 residues long. Germline CDR1 is MNHNS and CDR2 is SASEGT. CDR3 protein: CASGRIDTQYF. In DNA form, the CDR3 reads TGTGCCAGCGGTAGGATAGATACGCAGTATTTT.

This chain connects TRBV6-5 to TRBJ2-5, with 8 bases that match TRBD2. The CDR3 runs to 13 residues. The J segment lost 3 bases and the V segment lost 5 bases, leaving 2 bases of the junction unmatched. Per germline, CDR1 MNHEY and CDR2 SVGAGI. In nucleotides, the CDR3 is TGTGCCAGCAGTAATAGCGGGAAAGAGACCCAGTACTTC. Protein: CASSNSGKETQYF.

This clone appeared once. The chain couples TRBV6-1 to TRBJ1-5, with a weak D call TRBD1 (6 bases). Trimming cost V 8 bases and J 1 base, with 15 bases left between them. CDR1 and CDR2 from the germline V gene are MNHNS and SASEGT. CDR3 length equals 15 residues. The CDR3 DNA reads TGTGCCAGCGTGCGTAGGGGGGAAAGCAATCAGCCCCAGCATTTT. As protein: CASVRRGESNQPQHF.

The gene calls are TRBV4-1 and TRBJ1-1; the match to TRBD1 covers 8 bases. CDR3 length equals 14 residues. The germline gives CDR1 MGHRA, CDR2 YSYEKL. V lost 4 bases and J lost 3; bases outside the gene matches: 4. Written as DNA, the CDR3 is TGCGCCAGCAGCCCGGACAGGGAATACACTGAAGCTTTCTTT. Its protein product is CASSPDREYTEAFF.

The V call is TRBV7-9, the J call TRBJ2-7, with D perhaps TRBD1 (6 bases). V shed 2 bases and J shed 4 bases, with 12 bases lying between them. Germline V gives CDR1 SEHNR, CDR2 FQNEAQ (reference sequence). CDR3 size: 14 residues. The chain's CDR3 is CASSLTGTIYEQYF. CDR3 in DNA: TGTGCCAGCAGCTTAACAGGGACGATTTACGAGCAGTACTTC.

The table lists this clone with a few counts. The V and J genes are TRBV20-1 and TRBJ1-1; the D is unclear. V lost 1 base and J 7 bases, leaving 4 bases between the germline ends. CDR3 length: 10 amino acids. The germline gives CDR1 DFQATT, CDR2 SNEGSKA (reference sequence). This CDR3 is CSARGGEAFF. CDR3 nucleotide sequence: TGCAGTGCTAGAGGGGGTGAAGCTTTCTTT.

V usage is TRBV9 and J usage is TRBJ2-1; perhaps TRBD1 as D (6 bases). V lost 0 bases to trimming and J lost 5 bases, with 21 bases between them. This CDR3 is 18 amino acids long. In germline, CDR1 is SGDLS, CDR2 YYNGEE. This CDR3 is CASSVGGLSRIEDNEQFF. CDR3 bases: TGTGCCAGCAGCGTAGGGGGGCTTAGCAGGATCGAGGACAATGAGCAGTTCTTC.

This clone was seen a handful of times. The gene calls are TRBV19 and TRBJ2-1, with D possibly called TRBD1 or TRBD2 (5 bases each). Between the trimmed V and J ends, which lost 4 bases and 4 bases, there was a span of 11 bases. Germline CDR1 reads LNHDA; CDR2 reads SQIVND (reference sequence). The CDR3 is made up of 14 amino acids. The CDR3 coding sequence is TGTGCCAGTAGTAGTTCCTGGGGGTACAATGAGCAGTTCTTC. Protein sequence: CASSSSWGYNEQFF. Combining the CDR3 with reference TRBV19 and TRBJ2-1 gives the whole variable domain DGGITQSPKYLFRKEGQNVTLSCEQNLNHDAMYWYRQDPGQGLRLIYYSQIVNDFQKGDIAEGYSVSREKKESFPLTVTSAQKNPTAFYLCASSSSWGYNEQFFGPGTRLTVL.

The J gene is TRBJ2-1, the V gene TRBV5-1; 12 bases match TRBD2. V dropped 4 bases and J dropped 10; count of bases not matched to a gene: 12. Germline CDR1 reads SGHRS; CDR2 reads YFSETQ. The CDR3 runs to 16 residues. Here the CDR3 reads CASSLSSGRALGEQFF. The CDR3 bases are TGCGCCAGCAGCCTGTCTAGCGGGAGGGCACTCGGGGAGCAGTTCTTC. Combining the CDR3 with reference TRBV5-1 and TRBJ2-1 gives the whole variable domain KAGVTQTPRYLIKTRGQQVTLSCSPISGHRSVSWYQQTPGQGLQFLFEYFSETQRNKGNFPGRFSGRQFSNSRSEMNVSTLELGDSALYLCASSLSSGRALGEQFFGPGTRLTVL.

V and J are TRBV12-5 and TRBJ2-2, with D tentatively TRBD1 (5 bases). The germline gives CDR1 LGHNT, CDR2 FRNRAP. V was trimmed by 7 bases and J by 0 bases, leaving 15 bases between them. The CDR3 spans 16 residues. CDR3 in DNA: TGTGCTAGTGCCCTAAGGGGCGCGTCGAACACCGGGGAGCTGTTTTTT. Translation: CASALRGASNTGELFF.

V usage is TRBV29-1 and J usage is TRBJ2-7; D perhaps matches TRBD1 (5 bases). Germline V CDR1 and CDR2: SQVTM, ANQGSEA. V shed 4 bases and J shed 4 bases, with 8 bases lying between them. This CDR3 has 11 amino acids. CDR3 DNA: TGCAGCGTTGTAACAGGTTACGAGCAGTACTTC. Protein sequence: CSVVTGYEQYF.

The V gene is TRBV7-2, the J gene TRBJ2-7; TRBD2 aligns across 9 bases. The CDR3 length is 16 residues. Germline-derived CDR1 and CDR2 are SGHTA and FQGNSA. With 1 base clipped from V and 2 bases from J, the junction kept 6 bases outside the gene matches. The chain's CDR3 is CASSLDSSGKTYEQYF. The CDR3 DNA reads as TGTGCCAGCAGCTTAGACTCTAGCGGGAAGACCTACGAGCAGTACTTC.